This TCR beta chain was profiled in a study of cytomegalovirus exposure and HLA in healthy donors. General study points: According to a subsequent analysis, TCR clusters identified in the first cohort showed a tendency to co-occur across the 120 or so validation repertoires. Associated with cytomegalovirus, according to the listing, were around 170 TCR beta chains.

Among the 120 subjects of the validation cohort, separate from the approximately 660-subject first cohort, were the donors. Assay used: immunoSEQ multiplex PCR; TCRdb lists only in-frame clones, some missing. The sample has over 85,000 clones, 90% to 95% seen once. Regarding this clone: Its antigen is unidentified.

This CDR3 is 14 amino acids long. V was clipped by 0 bases and J by 7 bases; unmatched bases: 9. CDR1 GTSNPN and CDR2 SVGIG come from the germline V gene (reference sequence). Material for sequencing was PBMCs. The chain has TRBV30 and TRBJ2-7; TRBD2 matches at 7 bases. The source is a woman in her 30s in good health and CMV-seropositive. Written as DNA, the CDR3 is TGTGCCTGGAGTGTACTGGCGGGAGCGGGGGAGCAGTACTTC. Translated, it gives CAWSVLAGAGEQYF.